This T cell receptor (beta chain) was observed in a study of post-analysis software for immune sequencing data. Study-level background: Progressive-relapsing, secondary progressive and relapsing-remitting multiple sclerosis were among the disease courses included. The study, taken as a whole, reports: A handful of TRBV segments were significantly more frequent in patients than in controls. TRBV5-6, TRBV5-1 and TRBV20-1 were among these segments.

The CDR3 length is 16 residues. V was trimmed by 0 bases and J by 4 bases, leaving 13 bases between them. Germline V CDR1 and CDR2: LGHNA, YNFKEQ. Prepared TCR beta cDNA libraries contained unique molecular identifiers. TCRdb reprocessed the PCR reads with MiXCR, giving one entry per CDR3 protein. The sample records around 180,000 distinct CDR3 sequences, about 32% being singletons. This clonotype has ten or more counts. Antigen unknown. Sequencing used blood. This sequence joins TRBV4-2 and TRBJ2-1; D gene ambiguous. The source is a girl aged 5 to 17 with multiple sclerosis. CDR3 nucleotides: TGTGCCAGCAGCCAAGAAGCCGGGCACCTTTACAATGAGCAGTTCTTC. The encoded protein is CASSQEAGHLYNEQFF.